This TCR beta chain is drawn from a study of T cells in Graves' hyperthyroidism and ophthalmopathy. To note about this clonotype: Its target is not known.

RNA transcripts served as the template for amplifying TCR beta CDR3 regions. In the first-round RT-PCR of the TCR CDR3, the HTBI primer set was used. TCRdb re-called the multiplex PCR reads with MiXCR, one entry per CDR3 protein. The data show hundreds of thousands of distinct CDR3 sequences, more than 15% seen once. Study observations and caveats: A model of 13 V-J pairs discriminated ophthalmopathy from stable hyperthyroidism.

The V gene lost 6 bases and the J gene lost 1 base, with 14 bases spanning the gap. Germline CDR1 reads MDHEN; CDR2 reads SYDVKM. The CDR3 consists of 15 residues. What was sequenced was blood. The TCR was taken from a woman between 40 and 50 years old with Graves' ophthalmopathy. The gene calls are TRBV28 and TRBJ2-3; the D gene is possibly TRBD1 (5 bases). The CDR3 DNA sequence: TGTGCCAGCAGAGCCCCCCTAGGGGGCACAGATACGCAGTATTTT. This sequence encodes CASRAPLGGTDTQYF.